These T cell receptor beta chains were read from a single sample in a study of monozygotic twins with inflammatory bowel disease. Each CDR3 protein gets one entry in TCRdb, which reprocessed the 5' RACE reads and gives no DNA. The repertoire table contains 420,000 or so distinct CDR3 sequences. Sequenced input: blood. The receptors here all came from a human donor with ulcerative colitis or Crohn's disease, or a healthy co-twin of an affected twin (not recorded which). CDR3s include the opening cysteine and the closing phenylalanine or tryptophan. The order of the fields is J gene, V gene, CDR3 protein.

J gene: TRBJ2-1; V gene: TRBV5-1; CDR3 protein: CASSRQGLAGENEQFF
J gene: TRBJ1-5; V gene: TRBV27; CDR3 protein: CASSLSAYSNQPQHF
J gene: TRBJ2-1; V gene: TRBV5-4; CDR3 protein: CASGFTSGNEQFF
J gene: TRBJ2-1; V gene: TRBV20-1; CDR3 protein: CSAPSDYSEQFF
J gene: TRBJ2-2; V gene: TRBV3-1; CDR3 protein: CASREQGSSTGELFF
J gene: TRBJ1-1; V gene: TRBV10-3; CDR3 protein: CATGTTTENTEAFF
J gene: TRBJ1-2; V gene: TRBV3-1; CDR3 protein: CASSQGPNANYGYTF
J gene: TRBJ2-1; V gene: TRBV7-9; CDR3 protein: CASSPPGDNEQFF
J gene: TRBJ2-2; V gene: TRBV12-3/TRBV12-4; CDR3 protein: CASSNLRGELFF
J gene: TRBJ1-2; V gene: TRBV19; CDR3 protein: CASSFGMDYGYTF
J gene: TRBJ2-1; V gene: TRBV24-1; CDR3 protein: CATSDWDSYMGQFF
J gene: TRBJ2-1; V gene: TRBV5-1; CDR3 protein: CASGPGQVRSYNEQFF
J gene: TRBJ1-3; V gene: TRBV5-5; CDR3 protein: CASSFSPTAGNTIYF
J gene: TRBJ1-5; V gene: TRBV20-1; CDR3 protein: CSAMDGSYNQPQHF
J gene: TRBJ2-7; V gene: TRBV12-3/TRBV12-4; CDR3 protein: CASSLVGSNEQYF